This T cell receptor beta chain appears in the sequencing data of a study of shared clonotypes between healthy human individuals. Study in general: There were three CD4 naive, three CD4 memory, two CD8 naive and one CD8 memory plates per donor. Study observations and caveats: Several donors shared approximately 5% of their naive CD4 clonotypes.

Both subsets, CD45RA+ naive and CD45RA-negative memory, were split from the CD4+ cells. Notes on this clone: Its antigen remains unknown.

The deep-level immunoSEQ assay was used. This table comes from immunoSEQ multiplex PCR, and its TCRdb copy is limited to in-frame clones, with some not included. The repertoire holds over a million clones, with about 98% as singletons. Germline-derived CDR1 and CDR2 are SGHRS and YFSETQ. The V and J ends lost 0 bases and 3 bases respectively, with 6 bases between them. There are 13 residues in the CDR3. This TCR was sampled from a man aged 25-45 years in good health. The sequenced material came from naive CD4+ T cells sorted from blood. Stated subset: CD45RA+ positively selected. The gene calls are TRBV5-1 and TRBJ1-1; D not certain. The CDR3, as DNA: TGCGCCAGCAGCTTGGGCCAAGACACTGAAGCTTTCTTT. Protein: CASSLGQDTEAFF.